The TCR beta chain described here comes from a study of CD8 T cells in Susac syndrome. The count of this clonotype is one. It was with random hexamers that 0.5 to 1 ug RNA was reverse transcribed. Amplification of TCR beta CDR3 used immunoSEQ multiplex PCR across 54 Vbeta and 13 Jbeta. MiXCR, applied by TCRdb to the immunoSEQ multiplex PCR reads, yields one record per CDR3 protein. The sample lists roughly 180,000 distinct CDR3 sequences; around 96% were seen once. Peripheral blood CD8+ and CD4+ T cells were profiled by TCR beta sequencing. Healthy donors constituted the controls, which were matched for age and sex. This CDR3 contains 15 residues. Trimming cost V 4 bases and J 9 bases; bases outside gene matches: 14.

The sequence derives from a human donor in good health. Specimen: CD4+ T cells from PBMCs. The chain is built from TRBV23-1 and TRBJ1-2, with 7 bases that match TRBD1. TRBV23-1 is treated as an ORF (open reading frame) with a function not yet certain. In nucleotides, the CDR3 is TGCGCCAGCAGTCCAGCAGGAGGGGGCCACCTCCGCTACACCTTC. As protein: CASSPAGGGHLRYTF.